Described below is a single TCR beta chain sequence and its context. This record belongs to a study of CD8 T cells in Susac syndrome. V lost 2 bases and J lost 7, with 17 bases in between. CDR1 is MNHEY and CDR2 is SMNVEV in the germline V gene (reference sequence). The length of the CDR3 is 15 residues. With random hexamers, reverse transcription was performed on 0.5 to 1 ug of RNA. TCRdb called the immunoSEQ multiplex PCR reads again in MiXCR, with one record for every CDR3 protein. Of about 210,000 distinct CDR3 sequences listed, 94% are singletons. The chain couples TRBV27 to TRBJ1-2, with TRBD1 as a possible D gene (5 bases). Sequencing used CD4+ T cells from PBMCs. The sequence derives from a human donor with Susac syndrome. The CDR3 loop reads CASSLDRGRTSGYTF. The CDR3 coding sequence is TGTGCCAGCAGTTTAGACAGAGGAAGGACTAGTGGCTACACCTTC.